This T cell receptor beta chain derives from a study of vaccination and CD4 T cells after COVID-19. About the research overall: Roughly 10 convalescent patients had mild and one had severe PCR-confirmed SARS-CoV-2 disease. In culture, cells were exposed to overlapping spike peptides from SARS-CoV-2, HCoV-NL63, HCoV-OC43 and HCoV-229E. Study results and limitations: SARS-CoV-2-reactive clonotypes showed a nonsignificant median rise from about 20 to 38.

The Oncomine TCR Beta short-read assay was applied to DNA of cultured CD4+ T cells. One entry per CDR3 protein, called by TCRdb with MiXCR from the PCR reads. There are about 12,000 distinct CDR3 sequences in the sample; 45% to 50% occur only once, and roughly a fifth lies in the top ten. The ends were cut back, 2 bases at V and 2 bases at J, with 4 bases in the middle. Germline assignment: CDR1 MNHEY and CDR2 SVGAGI. CDR3 length: 13 residues. Regarding treatment: roughly 11-day PBMC culture with coronavirus spike peptide pools or control peptides (ViraFEST assay). Once peptide pools had expanded antigen-specific T cells, ViraFEST sequenced TCRs. On this clonotype: What it recognizes is unknown.

V gene TRBV6-5 combines with J gene TRBJ1-3; D unclear. The sample taken for sequencing was CD4+ T cells from blood, cultured in vitro. The clonotype comes from a human donor who had recovered from COVID-19. The CDR3 DNA sequence: TGTGCCAGCAGTTACGCCCCTGGAAACACCATATATTTT. This gives the protein CASSYAPGNTIYF.